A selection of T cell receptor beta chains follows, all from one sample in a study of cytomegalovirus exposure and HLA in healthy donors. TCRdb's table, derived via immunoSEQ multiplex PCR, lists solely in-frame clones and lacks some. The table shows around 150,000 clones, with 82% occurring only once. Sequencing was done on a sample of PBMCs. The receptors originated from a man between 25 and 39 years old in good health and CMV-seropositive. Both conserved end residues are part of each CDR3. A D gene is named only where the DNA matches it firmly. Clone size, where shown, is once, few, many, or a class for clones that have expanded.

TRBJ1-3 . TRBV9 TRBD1 CASSLGQERNTIYF TGTGCCAGCAGCCTCGGACAGGAACGAAACACCATATATTTT
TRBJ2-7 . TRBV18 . CASSPEFRGREQYF TGTGCCAGCTCACCGGAGTTTAGGGGAAGGGAGCAGTACTTC
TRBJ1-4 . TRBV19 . CASSMDWGSTNEKLFF TGTGCCAGTAGTATGGACTGGGGTTCGACTAATGAAAAACTGTTTTTT
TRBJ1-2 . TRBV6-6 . CASSYPQDRNYGYTF TGTGCCAGCAGTTACCCTCAGGACAGAAACTATGGCTACACCTTC
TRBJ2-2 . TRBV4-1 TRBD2 CASSQRTSPNTGELFF TGCGCCAGCAGCCAAAGGACTAGCCCGAACACCGGGGAGCTGTTTTTT
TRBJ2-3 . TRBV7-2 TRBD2 CASSRGLAGTDTQYF TGTGCCAGCAGCCGGGGACTAGCGGGGACAGATACGCAGTATTTT
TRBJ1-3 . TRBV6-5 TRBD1 CASSGDRGNTIYF TGTGCCAGCAGTGGGGACAGGGGTAACACCATATATTTT
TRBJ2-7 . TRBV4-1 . CASSQDQGTSYEQYF TGCGCCAGCAGCCAAGACCAGGGCACCTCCTACGAGCAGTACTTC
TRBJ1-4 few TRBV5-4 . CASSLSSGRNEKLFF TGTGCCAGCAGCTTGTCGTCAGGGAGGAATGAAAAACTGTTTTTT
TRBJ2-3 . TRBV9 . CASSVLHSDTQYF TGTGCCAGCAGCGTCCTTCACTCAGATACGCAGTATTTT
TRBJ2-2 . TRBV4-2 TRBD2 CASSQDLRSGGAAGELFF TGTGCCAGCAGCCAAGATTTGCGTAGCGGGGGGGCCGCCGGGGAGCTGTTTTTT
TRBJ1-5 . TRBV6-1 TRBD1 CASRGGQGVGQPQHF TGTGCCAGCAGGGGAGGACAGGGGGTGGGTCAGCCCCAGCATTTT
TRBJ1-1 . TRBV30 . CAWSIWGTSTEAFF TGTGCCTGGAGTATTTGGGGTACTAGCACTGAAGCTTTCTTT
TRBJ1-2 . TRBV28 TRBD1 CASSSFLQGYYGYTF TGTGCCAGCAGTTCATTTCTACAGGGGTACTATGGCTACACCTTC
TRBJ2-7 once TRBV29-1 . CSAGSSILTYEQYF TGCAGCGCTGGCTCTAGCATACTTACCTACGAGCAGTACTTC
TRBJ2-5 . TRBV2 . CASSPLAQTLQETQYF TGTGCCAGCAGTCCCCTAGCACAAACTCTTCAAGAGACCCAGTACTTC
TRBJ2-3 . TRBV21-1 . CAIPRDIEPDTQYF TGTGCCATCCCCCGGGACATCGAGCCAGATACGCAGTATTTT
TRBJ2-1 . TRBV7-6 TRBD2 CASSPSYSGRANEQFF TGTGCCAGCAGTCCTTCCTACAGCGGGAGGGCCAATGAGCAGTTCTTC
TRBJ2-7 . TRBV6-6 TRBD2 CASHAGVTYEQYF TGTGCCAGCCATGCGGGGGTGACCTACGAGCAGTACTTC
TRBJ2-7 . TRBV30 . CAWSVWEEQYF TGTGCCTGGAGTGTGTGGGAGGAGCAGTACTTC
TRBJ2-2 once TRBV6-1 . CASSEVRGYGELFF TGTGCCAGCAGTGAAGTTAGGGGATACGGGGAGCTGTTTTTT
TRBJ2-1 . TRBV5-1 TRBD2 CASSLTSGTSVNEQFF TGCGCCAGCAGCTTAACTAGCGGGACTAGTGTTAATGAGCAGTTCTTC
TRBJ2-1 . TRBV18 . CASSPQGGNNEQFF TGTGCCAGCTCACCCCAGGGGGGTAACAATGAGCAGTTCTTC
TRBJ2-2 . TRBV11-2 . CASSLGGNTGELFF TGTGCCAGCAGTCTCGGAGGGAACACCGGGGAGCTGTTTTTT
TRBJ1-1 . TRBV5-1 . CASSSSGVAEAFF TGCGCCAGCAGCTCATCAGGGGTCGCGGAAGCTTTCTTT
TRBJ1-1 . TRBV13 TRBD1 CASSPGQGHTEAFF TGTGCCAGCAGCCCTGGACAGGGCCACACTGAAGCTTTCTTT
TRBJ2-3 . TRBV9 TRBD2 CASSTGTSGSTDTQYF TGTGCCAGCAGCACAGGGACTAGCGGGAGCACAGATACGCAGTATTTT
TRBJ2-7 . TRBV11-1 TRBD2 CASTLLAGEAYEQYF TGTGCCAGCACCTTACTAGCGGGAGAGGCCTACGAGCAGTACTTC
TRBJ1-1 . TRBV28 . CASTGETEAFF TGTGCCAGCACAGGTGAGACTGAAGCTTTCTTT
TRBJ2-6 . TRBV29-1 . CSAQGGGANVLTF TGCAGCGCCCAGGGAGGTGGGGCCAACGTCCTGACTTTC
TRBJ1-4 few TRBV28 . CASSTAAGNEKLFF TGTGCCAGCAGCACGGCGGCGGGTAATGAAAAACTGTTTTTT
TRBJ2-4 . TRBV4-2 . CASSVDRDIAKNIQYF TGTGCCAGCAGCGTGGACCGGGACATAGCCAAAAACATTCAGTACTTC
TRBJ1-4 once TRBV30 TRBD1 CAWSSRTGKGEKLFF TGTGCCTGGAGTTCCCGGACAGGCAAGGGTGAAAAACTGTTTTTT